A single sample gave rise to the 20 T cell receptor beta chains below, sequenced in a study of cytomegalovirus exposure and HLA in healthy donors. Assay: immunoSEQ multiplex PCR; the TCRdb copy retains only in-frame clones and omits some. Seen here are fewer than 250,000 clones, approximately 87% observed once, and the top ten hold 2.6%. The sample consisted of PBMCs. These receptors were taken from a man between 18 and 29 years old in good health and CMV-seronegative.

V gene TRBV28 combines with J gene TRBJ2-7; possible D gene TRBD1, 6 bases. Germline CDR1 reads MDHEN; CDR2 reads SYDVKM. V gave up 5 bases and J gave up 2 bases, with 16 bases separating them. The CDR3 runs to 15 residues. The DNA of the CDR3 is TGTGCCAGCAGTCTAGGTCCAGGGGCTACCTACGAGCAGTACTTC. Protein product: CASSLGPGATYEQYF.

This clone was counted once. The rearrangement links TRBV5-1 to TRBJ1-2; D gene unclear. The CDR3 is 14 residues long. Trimming stripped 4 bases from V and 5 bases from J, with 15 bases between. Germline lookup yields CDR1 SGHRS and CDR2 YFSETQ. CDR3 residues: CASSPSGLGYGYTF. The CDR3 coding sequence is TGCGCCAGCAGCCCGAGCGGGTTGGGGTATGGCTACACCTTC. Full variable domain (rest looked up from reference TRBV5-1 and TRBJ1-2): KAGVTQTPRYLIKTRGQQVTLSCSPISGHRSVSWYQQTPGQGLQFLFEYFSETQRNKGNFPGRFSGRQFSNSRSEMNVSTLELGDSALYLCASSPSGLGYGYTFGSGTRLTVV.

The chain recombines TRBV2 with TRBJ2-1, with 14 bases fitting TRBD2. CDR1 is SNHLY and CDR2 is FYNNEI in the germline V gene. The CDR3 contains 15 residues. V was clipped by 10 bases and J by 10 bases; unmatched bases: 12. CDR3 DNA sequence: TGTGCCACCCCGGAGGGGACTAGCGGGGGAAGGGAGCAGTTCTTC. It codes for CATPEGTSGGREQFF.

The CDR3 DNA reads as TGTGCCAGCAGCTTAGTACTCTCAGGTTTGGACTACGAGCAGTACTTC. It translates to CASSLVLSGLDYEQYF. This sequence joins TRBV11-3 and TRBJ2-7; D unresolved. V dropped 1 base and J dropped 3 bases, with 16 bases sitting between them. Germline-derived CDR1 and CDR2 are SGHNT and YENEEA. This CDR3 comprises 16 residues.

The chain couples TRBV18 to TRBJ1-1, with 8 bases aligning to TRBD1. This CDR3 is built from 15 residues. Germline-derived CDR1 and CDR2 are KGHSH and LQKENI. The ends lost 6 bases at V and 5 bases at J; junction bases unmatched: 11. CDR3 loop: CASSLQGAMPTEAFF. The CDR3 region has the DNA TGTGCCAGCTCTCTTCAGGGGGCAATGCCGACTGAAGCTTTCTTT. The full variable domain, in which reference TRBV18 and TRBJ1-1 provide the parts outside the CDR3, is NAGVMQNPRHLVRRRGQEARLRCSPMKGHSHVYWYRQLPEEGLKFMVYLQKENIIDESGMPKERFSAEFPKEGPSILRIQQVVRGDSAAYFCASSLQGAMPTEAFFGQGTRLTVV.

The rearrangement links TRBV4-1 to TRBJ2-7; 7 bases align to TRBD1. Germline values: CDR1 MGHRA, CDR2 YSYEKL. This CDR3 is built from 17 residues. V was pared by 2 bases and J by 0 bases, with 10 bases of the junction left unmatched. This chain's CDR3 is CASSQLTWTGDSYEQYF. CDR3 bases: TGCGCCAGCAGCCAACTAACGTGGACAGGTGACTCCTACGAGCAGTACTTC.

The genes are TRBV6-4 and TRBJ2-2, with no clear D. V was shortened by 0 bases and J by 1 base, with 6 bases between the two germline ends. Germline V gives CDR1 MRHNA, CDR2 SNTAGT. The CDR3 extends over 15 amino acids. The CDR3: CASSDSVRNTGELFF. CDR3 bases: TGTGCCAGCAGTGACTCAGTGAGGAACACCGGGGAGCTGTTTTTT.

This chain joins TRBV6-5 and TRBJ2-1; 11 bases align to TRBD1. The CDR3 has 14 amino acids. From germline, CDR1 is MNHEY and CDR2 SVGAGI. The V gene end was trimmed by 7 bases and the J gene end by 9 bases; junction bases not matched to a gene: 8. The CDR3 region has the DNA TGTGCCAGCAATCAAGGACAGGGGGCGCTTGAGCAGTTCTTC. Amino acid sequence: CASNQGQGALEQFF.

The chain couples TRBV7-9 to TRBJ1-5; D perhaps matches TRBD1 (5 bases). The germline V and J ends were trimmed by 2 bases and 3 bases, with 8 bases remaining between them. CDR3 length equals 14 residues. Germline V gene lookup returns CDR1 SEHNR and CDR2 FQNEAQ (reference sequence). Here the CDR3 DNA reads TGTGCCAGCAGCTTACAGGGAATCAATCAGCCCCAGCATTTT. This translates into CASSLQGINQPQHF.

V and J are TRBV30 and TRBJ1-4; maybe TRBD1 (5 bases). Germline V gene lookup returns CDR1 GTSNPN and CDR2 SVGIG (reference sequence). The CDR3 has 13 amino acids. The V end lost 3 bases, the J end lost 10 bases, and 15 bases lay between the germline ends. The CDR3 loop reads CAWRSGTSVKLFF. The DNA of the CDR3 is TGTGCCTGGAGGTCCGGGACTTCAGTAAAACTGTTTTTT.

The rearrangement links TRBV19 to TRBJ2-1, with TRBD2 identical over 13 bases. The CDR3 contains 15 residues. V was pared by 4 bases and J by 5 bases, with 2 bases of the junction left unmatched. Per germline, CDR1 LNHDA and CDR2 SQIVND (reference sequence). CDR3 residues: CASSKGTSGNNEQFF. CDR3 in DNA: TGTGCCAGTAGTAAGGGGACTAGCGGGAACAATGAGCAGTTCTTC.

The V and J genes are TRBV10-1 and TRBJ2-4, with TRBD2 identical over 8 bases. Per the germline V gene, CDR1 is WNHNN and CDR2 is SYGVQD (reference sequence). The CDR3 has 14 amino acids. J lost 9 bases, V lost 6 bases, and 10 bases had no gene match. CDR3 loop: CASSSGTSRPIQYF. The CDR3 coding sequence is TGCGCCAGCAGCTCCGGGACTAGTCGTCCCATTCAGTACTTC.

This chain links TRBV27 with TRBJ1-1; the match to TRBD1 covers 8 bases. Germline assignment: CDR1 MNHEY and CDR2 SMNVEV (reference sequence). V shed 6 bases, J shed 1 base, and the junction held 4 bases outside the gene matches. This CDR3 comprises 14 residues. DNA for the CDR3: TGTGCCAGCAGATTTACAGGGGGGAACACTGAAGCTTTCTTT. The encoded protein is CASRFTGGNTEAFF.

The CDR3 region is CASSRGYEQYF. CDR3 nucleotide sequence: TGCGCCAGCAGTCGGGGCTACGAGCAGTACTTC. This sequence joins TRBV4-1 and TRBJ2-7, with D perhaps TRBD2 (5 bases). From germline, CDR1 is MGHRA and CDR2 YSYEKL. The V end was cut by 6 bases, the J end by 3 bases, with 6 bases between. This CDR3 comprises 11 residues.

The chain employs TRBV11-2 and TRBJ2-1, with D hard to call. Germline CDR1 SGHAT, CDR2 FQNNGV. V was clipped by 3 bases and J by 3 bases, with 12 bases between them. CDR3 length: 15 amino acids. The CDR3 region has the DNA TGTGCCAGCAGCTTTGACTTATCGGTCTACAATGAGCAGTTCTTC. This gives the protein CASSFDLSVYNEQFF.

The chain has TRBV4-1 and TRBJ1-4; TRBD1 matches at 7 bases. CDR3 size: 14 residues. Germline V gene data show CDR1 as MGHRA and CDR2 as YSYEKL. After removal of 1 base from V and 8 bases from J, the junction contained 4 bases not matched to a gene. The CDR3 loop reads CASSQGQGGEKLFF. The CDR3 DNA reads as TGCGCCAGCAGCCAAGGTCAGGGGGGCGAAAAACTGTTTTTT.

The chain has TRBV6-6 and TRBJ1-2, with D possibly being TRBD1 (6 bases). The CDR3 length is 16 residues. Trimming took 9 bases from V and 1 from J, leaving 21 bases between them. Germline assignment: CDR1 MNHNY and CDR2 SVGAGI (reference sequence). CDR3 in amino acids: CASTRGRGQRNYGYTF. The CDR3 DNA is TGTGCCAGTACCCGAGGACGAGGACAGCGTAACTATGGCTACACCTTC.

This clone was observed a single time. This sequence joins TRBV4-3 and TRBJ2-7; TRBD1 matches 7 bases. Germline V gives CDR1 LGHNA, CDR2 YSLEER. The V and J ends lost 1 base and 0 bases, in that order; junction bases with no gene match: 3. The CDR3 spans 15 residues. The CDR3 region is CASSQGGGRSYEQYF. Here the CDR3 DNA reads TGCGCCAGCAGCCAAGGAGGGGGCCGCTCCTACGAGCAGTACTTC.

The chain carries TRBV27 and TRBJ2-7; 8 bases are shared with TRBD1. CDR1 is MNHEY, CDR2 SMNVEV, per germline (reference sequence). This CDR3 has 13 residues. V lost 8 bases, J lost 7 bases, and 10 bases stayed unmatched. CDR3 nucleotide sequence: TGTGCCAGCGGCCAGACAGGGGCAGGGGAGCAGTACTTC. This encodes CASGQTGAGEQYF.

The chain couples TRBV7-2 to TRBJ2-7; 9 nucleotides match TRBD1. The CDR3 loop spans 15 amino acids. From germline, CDR1 is SGHTA and CDR2 FQGNSA. Unmatched junction bases numbered 11, after V lost 5 bases and J lost 6 bases. CDR3 in amino acids: CASSAHRGRIGEQYF. In DNA, the CDR3 is TGTGCCAGCAGCGCACACAGGGGGCGGATAGGCGAGCAGTACTTC.